The present TCR beta chain was sequenced within a study of cytomegalovirus exposure and HLA in healthy donors. Study-wide results and caveats: The authors later found HLA-associated TCR beta chains more clonally expanded than equally common others. In a later analysis, a missense DCLRE1C variant was linked to TCR beta V- and J-gene trimming. Researchers reported from a later analysis that most CMV-associated TCR beta chains appeared HLA-restricted.

The junction had 12 bases not matched to a gene; V was cut back by 5 bases and J by 4 bases. From germline, CDR1 is SEHNR and CDR2 FQNEAQ (reference sequence). This CDR3 comprises 16 residues. Concerning this clone itself: As yet, its antigen is unknown.

The PCR used 60 Vbeta and 13 Jbeta primers. Some clones are missing from TCRdb's copy, which holds only in-frame ones; the method was immunoSEQ multiplex PCR. Of about 140,000 clones in the sample, about 84% were seen once. The sequenced material came from PBMCs. This receptor was identified in a male donor in good health and CMV-seronegative. The rearrangement links TRBV7-9 to TRBJ1-1; 8 nucleotides agree with TRBD1. The CDR3 bases are TGTGCCAGCAGCCCGCAAGGACAGGGCATGGGCACTGAAGCTTTCTTT. Translating gives CASSPQGQGMGTEAFF.